This paragraph covers one T cell receptor (beta chain) sequence. The CDR3 regions of TCR beta were amplified from RNA transcripts. First-round RT-PCR with HTBI primers amplified the TCR CDR3 region. Via MiXCR, TCRdb re-called the multiplex PCR reads, giving one row per CDR3 protein. The data contain some 300,000 distinct CDR3 sequences, roughly 15% of them singletons. Deletions cut 2 bases from V and 4 bases from J, with 6 bases between. The CDR3 sequence is 13 residues long. From germline, CDR1 is SGDLS and CDR2 YYNGEE. This record comes from a study of T cells in Graves' hyperthyroidism and ophthalmopathy. Criteria for exclusion of patients were uncontrolled infection, other autoimmune disease, pregnancy or lactation.

This receptor was identified in a man aged 30 to 39 with Graves' hyperthyroidism. The sample was blood. This chain uses TRBV9 with TRBJ1-4; D ambiguous. CDR3 amino acids: CASSVDLNEKLFF. Written as DNA, the CDR3 is TGTGCCAGCAGCGTGGACCTTAATGAAAAACTGTTTTTT.